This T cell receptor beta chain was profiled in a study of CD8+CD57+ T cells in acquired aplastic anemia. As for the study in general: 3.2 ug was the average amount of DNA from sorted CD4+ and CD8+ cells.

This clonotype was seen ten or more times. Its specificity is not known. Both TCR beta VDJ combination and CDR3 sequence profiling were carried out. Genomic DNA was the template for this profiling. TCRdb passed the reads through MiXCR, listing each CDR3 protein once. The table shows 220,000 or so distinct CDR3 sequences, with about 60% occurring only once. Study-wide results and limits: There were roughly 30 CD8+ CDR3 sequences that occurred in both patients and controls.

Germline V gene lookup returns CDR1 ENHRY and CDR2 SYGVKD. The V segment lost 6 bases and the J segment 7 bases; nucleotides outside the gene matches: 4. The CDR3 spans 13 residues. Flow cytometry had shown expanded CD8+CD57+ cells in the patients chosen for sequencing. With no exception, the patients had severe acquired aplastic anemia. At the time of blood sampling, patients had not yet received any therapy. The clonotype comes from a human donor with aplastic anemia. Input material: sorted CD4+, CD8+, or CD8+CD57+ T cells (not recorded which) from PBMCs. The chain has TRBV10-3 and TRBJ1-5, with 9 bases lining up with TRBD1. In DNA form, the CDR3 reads TGTGCCATCAGCACAGGGGGCGAGCAGCCCCAGCATTTT. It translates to CAISTGGEQPQHF.